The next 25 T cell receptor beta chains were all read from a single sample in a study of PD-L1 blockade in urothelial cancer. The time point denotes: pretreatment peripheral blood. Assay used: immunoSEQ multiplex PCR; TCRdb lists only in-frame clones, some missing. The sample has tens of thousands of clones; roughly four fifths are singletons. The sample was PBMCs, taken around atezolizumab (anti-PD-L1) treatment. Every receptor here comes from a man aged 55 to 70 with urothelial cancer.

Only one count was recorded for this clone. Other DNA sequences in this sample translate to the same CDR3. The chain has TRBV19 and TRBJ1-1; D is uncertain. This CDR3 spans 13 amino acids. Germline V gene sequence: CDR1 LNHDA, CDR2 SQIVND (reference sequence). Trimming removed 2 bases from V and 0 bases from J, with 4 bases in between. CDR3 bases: TGTGCCAGTAGTATATCGGTGAACACTGAAGCTTTCTTT. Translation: CASSISVNTEAFF.

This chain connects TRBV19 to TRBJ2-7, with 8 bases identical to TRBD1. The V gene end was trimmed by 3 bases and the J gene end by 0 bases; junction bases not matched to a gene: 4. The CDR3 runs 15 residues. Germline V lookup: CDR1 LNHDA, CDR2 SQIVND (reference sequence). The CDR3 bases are TGTGCCAGTAGTATTGGACAGGGTAACTCCTACGAGCAGTACTTC. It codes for CASSIGQGNSYEQYF. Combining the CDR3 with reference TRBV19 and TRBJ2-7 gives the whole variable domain DGGITQSPKYLFRKEGQNVTLSCEQNLNHDAMYWYRQDPGQGLRLIYYSQIVNDFQKGDIAEGYSVSREKKESFPLTVTSAQKNPTAFYLCASSIGQGNSYEQYFGPGTRLTVT.

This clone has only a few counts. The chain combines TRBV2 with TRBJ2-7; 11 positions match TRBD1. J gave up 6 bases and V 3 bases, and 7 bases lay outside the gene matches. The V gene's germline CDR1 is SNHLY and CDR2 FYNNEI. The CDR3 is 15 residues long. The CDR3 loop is CASSETGQGAFEQYF. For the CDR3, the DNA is TGTGCCAGCAGTGAGACAGGACAGGGGGCCTTCGAGCAGTACTTC.

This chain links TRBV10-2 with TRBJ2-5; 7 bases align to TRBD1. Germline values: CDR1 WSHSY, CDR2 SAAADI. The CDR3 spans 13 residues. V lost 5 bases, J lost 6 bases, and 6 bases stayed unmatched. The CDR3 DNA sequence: TGCGCCAGCAGTAGGGGGCTAGAAAAGACCCAGTACTTC. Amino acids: CASSRGLEKTQYF.

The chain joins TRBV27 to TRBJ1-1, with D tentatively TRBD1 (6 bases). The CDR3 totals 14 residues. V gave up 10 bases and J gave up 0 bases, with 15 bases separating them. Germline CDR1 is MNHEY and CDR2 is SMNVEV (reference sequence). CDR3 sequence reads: CATNRVRMNTEAFF. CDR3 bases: TGTGCCACCAACAGGGTTCGCATGAACACTGAAGCTTTCTTT.

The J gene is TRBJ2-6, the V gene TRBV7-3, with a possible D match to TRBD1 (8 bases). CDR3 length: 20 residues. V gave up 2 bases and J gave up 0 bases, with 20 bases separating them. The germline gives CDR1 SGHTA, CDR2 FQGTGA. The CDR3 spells CASSLWGGTGLPSGANVLTF. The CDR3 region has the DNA TGTGCCAGCAGCTTATGGGGGGGGACAGGATTACCCTCTGGGGCCAACGTCCTGACTTTC.

The DNA of the CDR3 is TGTGCCACCCCCAGGGGTTCCACTGAAGCTTTCTTT. Translated: CATPRGSTEAFF. This rearrangement joins TRBV2 to TRBJ1-1; possible D gene TRBD1, 6 bases. Germline V gene data show CDR1 as SNHLY and CDR2 as FYNNEI. CDR3 length: 12 residues. V gave up 10 bases and J gave up 4 bases, with 13 bases separating them. The full variable domain, with the rest looked up from reference TRBV2 and TRBJ1-1, is EPEVTQTPSHQVTQMGQEVILRCVPISNHLYFYWYRQILGQKVEFLVSFYNNEISEKSEIFDDQFSVERPDGSNFTLKIRSTKLEDSAMYFCATPRGSTEAFFGQGTRLTVV.

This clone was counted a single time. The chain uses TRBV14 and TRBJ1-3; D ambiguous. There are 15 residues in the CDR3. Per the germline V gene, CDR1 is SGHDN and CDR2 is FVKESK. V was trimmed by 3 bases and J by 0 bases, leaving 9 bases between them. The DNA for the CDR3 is TGTGCCAGCAGCCAGGCCGCGGCCTCTGGAAACACCATATATTTT. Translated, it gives CASSQAAASGNTIYF.

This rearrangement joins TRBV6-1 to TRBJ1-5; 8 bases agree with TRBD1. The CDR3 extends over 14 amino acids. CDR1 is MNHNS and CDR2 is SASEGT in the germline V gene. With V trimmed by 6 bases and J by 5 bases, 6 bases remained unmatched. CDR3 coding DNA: TGTGCCAGCAGGGACAGGGAGTCGGATCAGCCCCAGCATTTT. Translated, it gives CASRDRESDQPQHF.

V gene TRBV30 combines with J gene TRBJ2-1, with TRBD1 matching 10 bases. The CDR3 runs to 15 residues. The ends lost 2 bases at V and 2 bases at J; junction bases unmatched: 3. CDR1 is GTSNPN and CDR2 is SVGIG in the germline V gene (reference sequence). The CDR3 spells CAWSPGQGTYNEQFF. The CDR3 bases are TGTGCCTGGAGTCCGGGACAGGGGACCTACAATGAGCAGTTCTTC.

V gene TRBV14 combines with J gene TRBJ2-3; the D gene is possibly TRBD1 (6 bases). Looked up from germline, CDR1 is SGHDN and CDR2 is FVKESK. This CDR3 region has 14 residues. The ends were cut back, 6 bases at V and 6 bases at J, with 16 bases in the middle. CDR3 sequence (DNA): TGTGCCAGCAGGACAGGCGAGGGCGGGGATACGCAGTATTTT. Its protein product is CASRTGEGGDTQYF.

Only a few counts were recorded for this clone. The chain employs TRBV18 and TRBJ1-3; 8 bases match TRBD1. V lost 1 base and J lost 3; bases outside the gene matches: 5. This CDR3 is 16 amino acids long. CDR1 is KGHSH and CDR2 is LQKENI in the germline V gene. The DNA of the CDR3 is TGTGCCAGCTCACCACTAGGACAGGGACTTGGAAACACCATATATTTT. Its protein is CASSPLGQGLGNTIYF.

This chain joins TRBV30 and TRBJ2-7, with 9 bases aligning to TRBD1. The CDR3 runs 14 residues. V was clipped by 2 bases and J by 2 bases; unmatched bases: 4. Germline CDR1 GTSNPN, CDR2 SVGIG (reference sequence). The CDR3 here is CAWSPGQGPYEQYF. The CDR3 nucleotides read TGTGCCTGGAGTCCAGGACAGGGGCCCTACGAGCAGTACTTC.

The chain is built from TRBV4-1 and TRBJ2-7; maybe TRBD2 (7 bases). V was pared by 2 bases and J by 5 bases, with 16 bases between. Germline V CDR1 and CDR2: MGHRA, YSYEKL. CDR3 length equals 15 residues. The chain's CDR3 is CASSQRAGGADEQYF. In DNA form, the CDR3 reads TGCGCCAGCAGCCAACGGGCTGGGGGGGCGGACGAGCAGTACTTC.

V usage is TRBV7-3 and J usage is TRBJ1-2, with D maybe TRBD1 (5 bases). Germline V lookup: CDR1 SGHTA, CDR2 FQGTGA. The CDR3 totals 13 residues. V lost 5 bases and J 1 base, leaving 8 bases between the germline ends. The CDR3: CASSRGGNYGYTF. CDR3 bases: TGTGCCAGCAGCCGGGGGGGTAACTATGGCTACACCTTC.

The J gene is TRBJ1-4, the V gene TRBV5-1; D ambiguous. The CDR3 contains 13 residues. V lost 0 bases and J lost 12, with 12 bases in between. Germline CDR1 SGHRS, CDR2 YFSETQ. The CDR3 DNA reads TGCGCCAGCAGCTTGGGGATAAGCGGGGAACTGTTTTTT. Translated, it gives CASSLGISGELFF.

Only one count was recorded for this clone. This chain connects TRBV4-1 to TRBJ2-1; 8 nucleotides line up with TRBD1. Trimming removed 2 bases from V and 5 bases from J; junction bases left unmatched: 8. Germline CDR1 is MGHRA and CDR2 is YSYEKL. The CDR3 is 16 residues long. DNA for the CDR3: TGCGCCAGCAGCCAACAGCCGGGACAGGACAACAATGAGCAGTTCTTC. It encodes CASSQQPGQDNNEQFF.

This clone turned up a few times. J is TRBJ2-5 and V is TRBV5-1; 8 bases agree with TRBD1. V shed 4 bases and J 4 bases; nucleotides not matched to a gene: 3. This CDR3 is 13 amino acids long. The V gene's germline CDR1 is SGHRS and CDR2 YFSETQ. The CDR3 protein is CASSPGQGETQYF. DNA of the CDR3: TGCGCCAGCAGCCCAGGACAGGGAGAGACCCAGTACTTC.

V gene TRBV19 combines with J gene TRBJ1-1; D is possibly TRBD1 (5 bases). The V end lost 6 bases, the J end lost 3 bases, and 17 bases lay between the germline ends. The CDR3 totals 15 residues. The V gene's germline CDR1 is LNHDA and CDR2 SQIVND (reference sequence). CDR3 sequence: CASRGPGSQDTEAFF. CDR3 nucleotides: TGTGCCAGTAGGGGGCCGGGCAGCCAAGACACTGAAGCTTTCTTT.

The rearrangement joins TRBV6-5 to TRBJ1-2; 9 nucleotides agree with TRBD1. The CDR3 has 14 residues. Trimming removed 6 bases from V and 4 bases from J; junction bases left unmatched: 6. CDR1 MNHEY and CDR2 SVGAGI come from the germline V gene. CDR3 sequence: CASSRTGAGYGYTF. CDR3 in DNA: TGTGCCAGCAGCCGGACAGGGGCGGGCTATGGCTACACCTTC.

The CDR3 bases are TGTGCCAGTAGTACAGGACAGGCGAGAGGAGCTGAAGCTTTCTTT. It codes for CASSTGQARGAEAFF. The chain couples TRBV19 to TRBJ1-1; 7 bases are shared with TRBD1. Germline V gene data show CDR1 as LNHDA and CDR2 as SQIVND (reference sequence). This CDR3 has 15 amino acids. V lost 4 bases to trimming and J lost 6 bases; unmatched junction nucleotides: 11. The variable domain in full, completed from reference TRBV19 and TRBJ1-1, reads DGGITQSPKYLFRKEGQNVTLSCEQNLNHDAMYWYRQDPGQGLRLIYYSQIVNDFQKGDIAEGYSVSREKKESFPLTVTSAQKNPTAFYLCASSTGQARGAEAFFGQGTRLTVV.

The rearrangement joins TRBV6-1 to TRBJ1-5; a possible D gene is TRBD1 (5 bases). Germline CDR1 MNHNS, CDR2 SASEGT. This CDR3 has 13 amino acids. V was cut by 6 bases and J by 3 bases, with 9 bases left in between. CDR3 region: CASRGGVNQPQHF. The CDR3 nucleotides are TGTGCCAGCAGGGGGGGGGTCAATCAGCCCCAGCATTTT.

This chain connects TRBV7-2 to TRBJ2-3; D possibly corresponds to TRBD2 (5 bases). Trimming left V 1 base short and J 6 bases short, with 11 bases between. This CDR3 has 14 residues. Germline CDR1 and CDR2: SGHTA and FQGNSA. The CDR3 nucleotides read TGTGCCAGCAGCTTAGACACTAGAGGGGATACGCAGTATTTT. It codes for CASSLDTRGDTQYF.

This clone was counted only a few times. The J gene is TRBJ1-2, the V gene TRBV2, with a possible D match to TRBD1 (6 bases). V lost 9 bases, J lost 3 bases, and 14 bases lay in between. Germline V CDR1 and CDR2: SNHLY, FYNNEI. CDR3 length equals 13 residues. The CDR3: CARNPGDDYGYTF. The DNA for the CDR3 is TGTGCCAGGAACCCAGGGGACGACTATGGCTACACCTTC.

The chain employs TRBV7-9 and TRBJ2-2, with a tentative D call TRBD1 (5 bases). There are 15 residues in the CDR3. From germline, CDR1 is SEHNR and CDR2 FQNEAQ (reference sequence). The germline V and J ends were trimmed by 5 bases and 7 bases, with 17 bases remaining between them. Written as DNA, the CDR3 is TGTGCCAGCAGCGCATACAGGTGGGGCGGCGGGGAGCTGTTTTTT. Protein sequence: CASSAYRWGGGELFF.